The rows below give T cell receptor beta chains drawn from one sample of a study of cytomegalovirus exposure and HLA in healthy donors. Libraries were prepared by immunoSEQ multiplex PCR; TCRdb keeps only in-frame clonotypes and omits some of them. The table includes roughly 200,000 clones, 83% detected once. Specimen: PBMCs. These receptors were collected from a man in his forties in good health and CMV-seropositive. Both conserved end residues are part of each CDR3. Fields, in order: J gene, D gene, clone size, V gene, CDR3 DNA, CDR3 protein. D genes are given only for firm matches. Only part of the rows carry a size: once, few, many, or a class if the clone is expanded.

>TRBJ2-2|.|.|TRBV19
TGTGCCAGTAGTGTCGACAGAAACACCGGGGAGCTGTTTTTT
CASSVDRNTGELFF
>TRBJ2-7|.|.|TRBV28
TGTGCCAGCAGTTTTACTAGCTACGAGCAGTACTTC
CASSFTSYEQYF
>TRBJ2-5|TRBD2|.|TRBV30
TGTGCCTCCTCGCCTAGCGGGAAAGAGACCCAGTACTTC
CASSPSGKETQYF
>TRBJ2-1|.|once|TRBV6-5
TGTGCCAGCAGTCCCTTGAACCGCAGGGCTGAGCAGTTCTTC
CASSPLNRRAEQFF
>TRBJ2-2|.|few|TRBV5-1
TGCGCCAGCAGCTCTCGGGGGTGGGACACCGGGGAGCTGTTTTTT
CASSSRGWDTGELFF
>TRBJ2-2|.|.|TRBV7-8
TGTGCCAGCAGCCCAGAGGAAGGTAGTCGCGGGGAGCTGTTTTTT
CASSPEEGSRGELFF
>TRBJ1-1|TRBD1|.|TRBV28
TGTGCCAGCAGTTTACCGACAGGGGTCACTGAAGCTTTCTTT
CASSLPTGVTEAFF
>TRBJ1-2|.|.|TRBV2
TGTGCCAGCAGTCAATCGGACAGTCTACATGGCTACACCTTC
CASSQSDSLHGYTF
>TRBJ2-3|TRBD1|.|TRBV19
TGTGCCAGCCGGGGACAGGGGGGAACAGATACGCAGTATTTT
CASRGQGGTDTQYF
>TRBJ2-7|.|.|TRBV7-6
TGTGCCAGCAGCTTAGCGGGTGTTTTGGGGGACAAAACCTACGAGCAGTACTTC
CASSLAGVLGDKTYEQYF
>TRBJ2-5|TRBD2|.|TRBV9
TGTGCCAGCAGCGCAGGACTAGCGGGAATAGAGACCCAGTACTTC
CASSAGLAGIETQYF
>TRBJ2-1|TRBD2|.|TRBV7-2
TGTGCCAGCAGCCCCCGTGGCGGGAGGTCCTACAATGAGCAGTTCTTC
CASSPRGGRSYNEQFF
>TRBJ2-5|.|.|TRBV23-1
TGCGCCAGCAGTCACCGTCGGACAGCGCTAGAGGCCCAGTACTTC
CASSHRRTALEAQYF
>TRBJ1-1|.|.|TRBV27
TGTGCCAGCAGTTTAAGGTCAGGCAGGGGCCTCAACACTGAAGCTTTCTTT
CASSLRSGRGLNTEAFF
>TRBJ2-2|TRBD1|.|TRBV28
TGTGCCAGCAGTGGTTATTTAAGGGGGCGTCACACCGGGGAGCTGTTTTTT
CASSGYLRGRHTGELFF
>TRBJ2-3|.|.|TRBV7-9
TGTGCCAGCAGCGGAGGGTTGGCAGATACGCAGTATTTT
CASSGGLADTQYF
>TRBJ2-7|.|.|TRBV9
TGTGCCAGCAGCTCTCGGGTCGGGGAGGAGAGGTCCGAGCAGTACTTC
CASSSRVGEERSEQYF
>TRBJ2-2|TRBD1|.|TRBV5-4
TGTGCCAGCAGCTTGACAGGGGTGAGCACCGGGGAGCTGTTTTTT
CASSLTGVSTGELFF
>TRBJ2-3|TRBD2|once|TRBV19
TGTGCCAGTAGCAGCAGCGGGAGGGGAGGAGATACGCAGTATTTT
CASSSSGRGGDTQYF
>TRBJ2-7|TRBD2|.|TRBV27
TGTGCCAGCAGTTCAGCGGGAGCTATCTCCTACGAGCAGTACTTC
CASSSAGAISYEQYF
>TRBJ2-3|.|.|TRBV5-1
TGCGCCAGCAGCTTGGCACCGGGGTCAATGGATACGCAGTATTTT
CASSLAPGSMDTQYF
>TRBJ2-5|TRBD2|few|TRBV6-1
TGTGCCAGCAGTGATCTAGCGGGAGTTGGGAGGACCCAGTACTTC
CASSDLAGVGRTQYF
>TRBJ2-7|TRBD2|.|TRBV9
TGTGCCAGCAGCGTAGCTAGCGGCGGAACCTACGAGCAGTACTTC
CASSVASGGTYEQYF
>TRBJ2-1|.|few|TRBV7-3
TGTGCCAGCAGCAGACCTGGGGGGATTTCGGGTGAGCAGTTCTTC
CASSRPGGISGEQFF
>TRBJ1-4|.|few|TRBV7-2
TGTGCCAGCCGGTGGGGGGACGAAAAACTGTTTTTT
CASRWGDEKLFF
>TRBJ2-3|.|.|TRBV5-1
TGCGCCAGCAATCTTGGAGGCACAGATACGCAGTATTTT
CASNLGGTDTQYF
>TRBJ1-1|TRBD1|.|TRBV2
TGTGCCAGCATGGTCGGGACAGTGAACACTGAAGCTTTCTTT
CASMVGTVNTEAFF
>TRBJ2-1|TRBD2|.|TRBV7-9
TGTGCCAGCAGCTTAGAGGCTAGCGGGATGTATGAGCAGTTCTTC
CASSLEASGMYEQFF
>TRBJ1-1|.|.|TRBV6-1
TGTGCCAGCAGTGAAGCGGCAGGGGTCTGGAACACTGAAGCTTTCTTT
CASSEAAGVWNTEAFF
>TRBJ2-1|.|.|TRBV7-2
TGTGCCAGCAGCCTAGGCCCAGGGGGGTACAATGAGCAGTTCTTC
CASSLGPGGYNEQFF
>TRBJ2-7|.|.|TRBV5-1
TGCGCCAGCAGCCCAGGTCGGGGTTACGAGCAGTACTTC
CASSPGRGYEQYF
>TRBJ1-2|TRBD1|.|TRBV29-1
TGCAGCGTTCTAGTACAGGGGCATGGCTACACCTTC
CSVLVQGHGYTF
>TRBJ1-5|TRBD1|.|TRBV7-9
TGTGCCAGCAGGACAGGGGGCCATAGCAATCAGCCCCAGCATTTT
CASRTGGHSNQPQHF
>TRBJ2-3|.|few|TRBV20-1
TGCAGTGCTAAACGGTCAGATACGCAGTATTTT
CSAKRSDTQYF
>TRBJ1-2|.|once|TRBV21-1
TGTGCCAGCAGCGTCCTGTGCGCGGGACAGGGGGCCGGTGGCTATGGCTACACCTTC
CASSVLCAGQGAGGYGYTF
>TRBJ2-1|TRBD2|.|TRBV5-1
TGCGCCAGCAGTTCCTACGGGGGGGTTAACAATGAGCAGTTCTTC
CASSSYGGVNNEQFF
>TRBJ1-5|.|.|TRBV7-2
TGTGCCAGCAGCGCTCCGGACAGCTATAGCAATCAGCCCCAGCATTTT
CASSAPDSYSNQPQHF
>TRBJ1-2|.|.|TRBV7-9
TGTGCCAGCAGCTTAAGTACATTGACTAACTATGGCTACACCTTC
CASSLSTLTNYGYTF
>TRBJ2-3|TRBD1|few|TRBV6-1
TGTGCCAGCAGTGAAGGGGGAAGGGGGCTGGCAGATACGCAGTATTTT
CASSEGGRGLADTQYF
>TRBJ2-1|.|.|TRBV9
TGTGCCAGCAGCGTCGCTACTAGCAGCATTAATGAGCAGTTCTTC
CASSVATSSINEQFF
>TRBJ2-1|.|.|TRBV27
TGTGCCAGCAGTTATAGTGCCTCCTACAATGAGCAGTTCTTC
CASSYSASYNEQFF
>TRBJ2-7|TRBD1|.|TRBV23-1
TGCGCCAGCAGTCAAGCCCGGGACAGGGACTACGAGCAGTACTTC
CASSQARDRDYEQYF
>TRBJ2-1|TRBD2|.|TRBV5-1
TGCGCCAGCAGCTCCCGACTAGCGGGAGTGGATGAGCAGTTCTTC
CASSSRLAGVDEQFF
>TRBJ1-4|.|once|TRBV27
TGTGCCAGCAGGCCGACCCCCGCAGGAGGGAATGAAAAACTGTTTTTT
CASRPTPAGGNEKLFF
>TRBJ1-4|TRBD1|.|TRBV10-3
TGTGCCATTGGACAGGGGCCCCCATATGAAAAACTGTTTTTT
CAIGQGPPYEKLFF
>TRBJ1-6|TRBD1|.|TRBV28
TGTGCCAGCAGTTTCCGACAGGGTACTAGACCCCTCCACTTT
CASSFRQGTRPLHF
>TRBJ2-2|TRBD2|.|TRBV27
TGTGCCAGCAGTCCTTATTGGACTAGCAGCACCGGGGAGCTGTTTTTT
CASSPYWTSSTGELFF